The clone carrying this T cell receptor (beta chain) was detected only a few times. Antigen unknown. The entry originates in a study of response to subunit inactivated influenza vaccine. This CDR3 contains 15 residues. V lost 5 bases, J lost 4 bases, and 8 bases stayed unmatched. The V gene's germline CDR1 is SGHVS and CDR2 FNYEAQ. In TCRdb, the RT-PCR reads were re-called with MiXCR into one record per CDR3 protein. The repertoire includes approximately 500,000 distinct CDR3 sequences, 10% to 15% of them detected once, and less than 15% sits in the top ten. Regarding the study as a whole: Researchers suggested that each seasonal influenza vaccination recruits few new T cells.

The clonotype comes from a man between 50 and 59 years old who received an inactivated influenza vaccine. Specimen: PBMCs from blood, collected 45 days after vaccination. The V call is TRBV7-6, the J call TRBJ2-3; TRBD2 matches at 8 bases. CDR3 nucleotides: TGTGCCAGCAGCCTTAGCGGGGCCAGCGCAGATACGCAGTATTTT. It is translated as CASSLSGASADTQYF.